This T cell receptor (beta chain) was found in a study of blood T cell repertoires in COVID-19. On the study more broadly: T cells, B-cell-depleted T cells, or PBMCs provided the cDNA or gDNA that served as material.

The assay was immunoSEQ multiplex PCR, and TCRdb's table has in-frame clones only and misses some. The repertoire includes some 250,000 clones, 88% of them detected once, and under 0.95% sits in the top ten. The germline CDR1 and CDR2 sequences are SQVTM and ANQGSEA. The CDR3 is made up of 12 amino acids. Trimming removed 7 bases from V and 2 bases from J, with 11 bases in between. The specimen sequenced was peripheral blood. The chain carries TRBV29-1 and TRBJ1-1; TRBD1 is a possible D gene (6 bases). The TCR comes from a woman aged 25-40 years with acute or convalescent COVID-19. The CDR3: CSAWTVNTEAFF. The CDR3 nucleotides are TGCAGCGCTTGGACAGTCAACACTGAAGCTTTCTTT. Looking up the rest from reference TRBV29-1 and TRBJ1-1 gives the full variable domain: SAVISQKPSRDICQRGTSLTIQCQVDSQVTMMFWYRQQPGQSLTLIATANQGSEATYESGFVIDKFPISRPNLTFSTLTVSNMSPEDSSIYLCSAWTVNTEAFFGQGTRLTVV.